A single sample is the source of the 13 T cell receptor beta chains below, sequenced in a study of blood T cell repertoires in COVID-19. Clones were sequenced by immunoSEQ multiplex PCR, and TCRdb holds only the in-frame ones, with some missing. The data show some 120,000 clones, around 87% seen once. The sequencing sample was made of peripheral blood. These receptors all come from a woman in her forties or fifties who had recovered from COVID-19.

This chain links TRBV5-5 with TRBJ2-4; 7 bases are shared with TRBD2. The CDR3 consists of 15 residues. Unmatched junction bases numbered 10, after V lost 2 bases and J lost 8 bases. Germline V lookup: CDR1 SGHKS, CDR2 YYEKEE (reference sequence). As DNA, the CDR3 is TGTGCCAGCAGCTTTCGGGACTACAAGGGAGACATTCAGTACTTC. Translating gives CASSFRDYKGDIQYF.

By its share, this clone is medium-sized. The chain employs TRBV2 and TRBJ1-2; no firm D call. V gave up 3 bases and J gave up 1 base, with 9 bases separating them. Germline V gene data show CDR1 as SNHLY and CDR2 as FYNNEI. The CDR3 consists of 14 residues. CDR3 loop: CASSELQSNYGYTF. The CDR3 DNA follows: TGTGCCAGCAGTGAGTTACAGAGTAACTATGGCTACACCTTC.

This chain joins TRBV19 and TRBJ2-1; a weak D match, TRBD2 (5 bases). Per the germline V gene, CDR1 is LNHDA and CDR2 is SQIVND (reference sequence). V was pared by 4 bases and J by 0 bases, with 19 bases between. The length of the CDR3 is 18 residues. The CDR3, as DNA: TGTGCCAGTAGTAGCTGGGCGGTCAGCGGCTACTCCTACAATGAGCAGTTCTTC. This gives the protein CASSSWAVSGYSYNEQFF.

This clone appeared a few times. The chain combines TRBV5-1 with TRBJ2-1, with 13 bases aligning to TRBD2. The trim removed 3 bases at V and 5 bases at J, leaving 8 bases unmatched. Germline lookup yields CDR1 SGHRS and CDR2 YFSETQ. The CDR3 loop spans 17 amino acids. CDR3 protein: CASSSNLLAGGNNEQFF. CDR3 DNA: TGCGCCAGCAGCTCTAACCTACTAGCGGGGGGGAACAATGAGCAGTTCTTC. The variable domain in full, with the rest retrieved from reference TRBV5-1 and TRBJ2-1, is KAGVTQTPRYLIKTRGQQVTLSCSPISGHRSVSWYQQTPGQGLQFLFEYFSETQRNKGNFPGRFSGRQFSNSRSEMNVSTLELGDSALYLCASSSNLLAGGNNEQFFGPGTRLTVL.

The chain is built from TRBV5-1 and TRBJ2-2, with a possible D match to TRBD2 (5 bases). Between the trimmed V and J ends, which lost 1 base and 9 bases, there was a span of 7 bases. Germline V gene data show CDR1 as SGHRS and CDR2 as YFSETQ. CDR3 length equals 12 residues. CDR3 sequence: CASSLLARELFF. CDR3 sequence (DNA): TGCGCCAGCAGCTTGCTAGCCCGGGAGCTGTTTTTT.

This sequence joins TRBV18 and TRBJ2-1; 8 positions match TRBD1. Germline V CDR1 and CDR2: KGHSH, LQKENI. The length of the CDR3 is 15 residues. The V and J ends lost 4 bases and 12 bases, in that order; junction bases with no gene match: 14. The CDR3 DNA reads as TGTGCCAGCTCACGGAAAGGGACAGGCTTAATTGGGCAGTTCTTC. As protein: CASSRKGTGLIGQFF.

This clone was counted once. CDR3 nucleotide sequence: TGCGCCAGCAGCCACCCTATCATACAGGCGTCCGAGCAGTTCTTC. Translating gives CASSHPIIQASEQFF. This chain joins TRBV4-1 and TRBJ2-1, with D possibly TRBD1 on 5 matching bases. The CDR3 spans 15 residues. The V and J ends lost 3 bases and 10 bases respectively, with 19 bases between them. CDR1 is MGHRA and CDR2 is YSYEKL in the germline V gene.

This clone was observed a handful of times. This chain links TRBV5-4 with TRBJ1-3; D unresolved. Germline V gene lookup returns CDR1 SGHNT and CDR2 YYREEE (reference sequence). CDR3 length: 14 amino acids. Trimming removed 2 bases at V and 2 bases at J, with 8 bases between. CDR3 coding DNA: TGTGCCAGCAGCTTACCAGGTCCTGGAAACACCATATATTTT. Its translation: CASSLPGPGNTIYF.

This chain's CDR3 is CASSPTSGISYEQYF. In nucleotides, the CDR3 is TGCGCCAGCAGCCCTACTAGCGGGATCTCCTACGAGCAGTACTTC. The chain has TRBV4-3 and TRBJ2-7; 10 positions match TRBD2. The CDR3 contains 15 residues. After removal of 4 bases from V and 0 bases from J, the junction contained 3 bases not matched to a gene. Germline loops: CDR1 LGHNA, CDR2 YSLEER.

V gene TRBV2 combines with J gene TRBJ2-1; 7 nucleotides align to TRBD1. This CDR3 contains 15 residues. In germline, CDR1 is SNHLY, CDR2 FYNNEI. The V and J ends lost 6 bases and 0 bases, in that order; junction bases with no gene match: 5. This CDR3 is CASRGDRSSYNEQFF. CDR3 bases: TGTGCCAGCAGAGGGGACAGAAGCTCCTACAATGAGCAGTTCTTC.

This chain links TRBV19 with TRBJ1-6; 9 bases fit TRBD1. This CDR3 region has 15 residues. From germline, CDR1 is LNHDA and CDR2 SQIVND (reference sequence). The V segment lost 5 bases and the J segment 10 bases; nucleotides outside the gene matches: 9. The CDR3 sequence is CASSSVTGGESPLHF. In DNA form, the CDR3 reads TGTGCCAGTAGTTCAGTAACAGGGGGCGAGTCACCCCTCCACTTT.

In this sample, this clone turned up once. This chain links TRBV19 with TRBJ1-5; TRBD1 is a possible D gene (6 bases). V was cut by 2 bases and J by 9 bases, with 8 bases left in between. The CDR3 covers 12 residues. Germline V gene data show CDR1 as LNHDA and CDR2 as SQIVND (reference sequence). As DNA, the CDR3 is TGTGCCAGTAGTATACAGGGGAGGCCCCAGCATTTT. Translation: CASSIQGRPQHF.

The chain employs TRBV7-3 and TRBJ2-3, with a tentative D call TRBD2 (7 bases). V lost 3 bases and J lost 2, with 12 bases in between. The CDR3 spans 15 residues. Germline values: CDR1 SGHTA, CDR2 FQGTGA. The chain's CDR3 is CASSFRGAYTDTQYF. As DNA, the CDR3 is TGTGCCAGCAGCTTTCGGGGGGCGTACACAGATACGCAGTATTTT.